This T cell receptor beta chain is from a study of tumor and adjacent non-tumor tissue in lung cancer. Study context: Samples averaged around 3.9 million productive TCRbeta reads each.

The CDR3 totals 14 residues. V was trimmed by 5 bases and J by 7 bases, leaving 17 bases between them. This clonotype was seen at least ten times. The target antigen is unknown. Whole-study results and caveats: Compared with tumor, normal lung showed significantly lower TCR diversity. Tumor repertoires had a smaller top 100 clone share than normal lung.

This sample's RNA came from whole unsorted tissue. Distant lung tissue was collected more than 3 cm away from the tumor edge. Three rounds of nested PCR, following a modified ARM-PCR protocol, produced the TCRbeta library. Using its own MiXCR run on the multiplex PCR reads, TCRdb lists one record per CDR3 protein. Of some 100,000 distinct CDR3 sequences in the sample, 60% to 70% were seen once. This rearrangement joins TRBV12-3 or TRBV12-4 to TRBJ2-5; D uncertain. The sequenced sample was distant non-tumor lung tissue. The receptor comes from a man aged 60 to 69 with non-small cell lung cancer. Here the CDR3 reads CASSPTRLTGTQYF. The DNA of the CDR3 is TGTGCCAGCAGTCCTACTCGGTTAACGGGGACCCAGTACTTC.